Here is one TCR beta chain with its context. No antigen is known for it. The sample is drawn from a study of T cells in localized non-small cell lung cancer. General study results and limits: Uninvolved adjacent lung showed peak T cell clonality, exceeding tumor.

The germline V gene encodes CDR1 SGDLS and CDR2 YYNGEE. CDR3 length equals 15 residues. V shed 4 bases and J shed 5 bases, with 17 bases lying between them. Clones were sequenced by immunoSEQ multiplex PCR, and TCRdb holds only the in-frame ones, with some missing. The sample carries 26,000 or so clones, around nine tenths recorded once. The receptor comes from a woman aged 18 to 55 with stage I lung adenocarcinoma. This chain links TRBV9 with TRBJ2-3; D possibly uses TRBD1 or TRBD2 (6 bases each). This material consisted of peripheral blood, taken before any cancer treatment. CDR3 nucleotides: TGTGCCAGCAGCCTGGGGGCGGAGGGTATAGATACGCAGTATTTT. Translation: CASSLGAEGIDTQYF. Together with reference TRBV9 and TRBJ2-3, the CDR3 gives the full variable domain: DSGVTQTPKHLITATGQRVTLRCSPRSGDLSVYWYQQSLDQGLQFLIQYYNGEERAKGNILERFSAQQFPDLHSELNLSSLELGDSALYFCASSLGAEGIDTQYFGPGTRLTVL.